The T cell receptor beta chain described here comes from a study of chemoradiotherapy in HPV16-positive cancers. The CDR3 has 15 amino acids. CDR1 is LNHDA and CDR2 is SQIVND in the germline V gene (reference sequence). The V and J ends lost 6 bases and 4 bases respectively, with 18 bases between them. Some clones are missing from TCRdb's copy, which holds only in-frame ones; the method was immunoSEQ multiplex PCR. The sample lists about 11,000 clones, around 76% occurring once. The sample here was taken from a patient who underwent chemoradiotherapy. The chain uses TRBV19 and TRBJ1-1; no definite D call. This sequence was found in a human donor with HPV-associated anogenital cancer. CDR3 in DNA: TGTGCCAGTAGCCGTGGACGTGGCTTGGTCACTGAAGCTTTCTTT. The encoded protein is CASSRGRGLVTEAFF.